The 8 T cell receptor beta chains reported below all come from one sample, sequenced in a study of T cell responses to AZD1222 COVID-19 vaccine. The method was immunoSEQ multiplex PCR; TCRdb's version includes in-frame clones alone and lacks a portion of them. The repertoire holds roughly 120,000 clones, with 88% as singletons. The sequences come from peripheral blood, collected on day 0 of AZD1222 vaccination. The receptors shown here come from an adult in good health.

The chain has TRBV9 and TRBJ2-7; possible D gene TRBD2, 5 bases. Per germline, CDR1 SGDLS and CDR2 YYNGEE. CDR3 length: 17 residues. The V and J ends lost 3 bases and 2 bases respectively, with 21 bases between them. CDR3 sequence reads: CASSGGDDHVEPYEQYF. The DNA for the CDR3 is TGTGCCAGCAGCGGGGGAGACGACCATGTTGAACCCTACGAGCAGTACTTC.

This clone was counted once. The chain uses TRBV19 and TRBJ1-2; D is undetermined. The V gene's germline CDR1 is LNHDA and CDR2 SQIVND (reference sequence). The V end lost 5 bases, the J end lost 4 bases, and 17 bases lay between the germline ends. This CDR3 has 15 amino acids. CDR3 in DNA: TGTGCCAGTAGTTCACCGGCCGAGGAACCCTATGGCTACACCTTC. It is translated as CASSSPAEEPYGYTF.

The chain uses TRBV6-5 and TRBJ1-6; 8 nucleotides line up with TRBD1. This CDR3 region has 15 residues. The V segment lost 8 bases and the J segment 7 bases; nucleotides outside the gene matches: 10. Germline V gene sequence: CDR1 MNHEY, CDR2 SVGAGI. CDR3 residues: CASHPGGGKNSPLHF. The CDR3 bases are TGTGCCAGCCATCCAGGGGGCGGAAAAAATTCACCCCTCCACTTT.

The rearrangement joins TRBV18 to TRBJ2-7; D may be TRBD1 (6 bases). The CDR3 loop spans 14 amino acids. V was pared by 6 bases and J by 0 bases, with 12 bases between. The germline gives CDR1 KGHSH, CDR2 LQKENI. This chain's CDR3 is CASSRDIDSYEQYF. The CDR3 coding sequence is TGTGCCAGCTCTCGGGACATCGACTCCTACGAGCAGTACTTC.

This chain uses TRBV7-9 with TRBJ2-3, with D possibly matching TRBD2 (7 bases). Germline assignment: CDR1 SEHNR and CDR2 FQNEAQ (reference sequence). This CDR3 region has 13 residues. The CDR3 sequence is CAWRGPFTDTQYF. CDR3 bases: TGTGCGTGGCGGGGGCCTTTCACAGATACGCAGTATTTT.

This clone was observed a few times. The genes are TRBV7-9 and TRBJ2-2; the D is unclear. This CDR3 has 15 residues. V was pared by 2 bases and J by 6 bases, with 13 bases between. CDR1 is SEHNR, CDR2 FQNEAQ, per germline (reference sequence). DNA for the CDR3: TGTGCCAGCAGCTTAAGTACGGCTTCTTCCGGGGAGCTGTTTTTT. It yields the protein CASSLSTASSGELFF.

This chain connects TRBV5-1 to TRBJ1-2, with D tentatively TRBD1 (6 bases). This CDR3 spans 12 amino acids. Germline-derived CDR1 and CDR2 are SGHRS and YFSETQ. Trimming cost V 5 bases and J 4 bases, with 9 bases left between them. CDR3 residues: CASSRTAYGYTF. In nucleotides, the CDR3 is TGCGCCAGCAGTAGGACAGCCTATGGCTACACCTTC. Combining the CDR3 with reference TRBV5-1 and TRBJ1-2 gives the whole variable domain KAGVTQTPRYLIKTRGQQVTLSCSPISGHRSVSWYQQTPGQGLQFLFEYFSETQRNKGNFPGRFSGRQFSNSRSEMNVSTLELGDSALYLCASSRTAYGYTFGSGTRLTVV.

The chain uses TRBV6-5 and TRBJ1-3, with D maybe TRBD1 (5 bases). Germline V gene data show CDR1 as MNHEY and CDR2 as SVGAGI. The V end was cut by 8 bases, the J end by 2 bases, with 13 bases between. The CDR3 is made up of 14 amino acids. This CDR3 is CASFDSSTGNTIYF. CDR3 in DNA: TGTGCCAGCTTCGACAGCTCAACTGGAAACACCATATATTTT.